This TCR beta chain was identified in a study of blood T cell repertoires in COVID-19 (dated by TCRdb to 2018 to 2020). Regarding the study in general: Samples from collaborators originated in the United States, Italy and Spain and spanned both the acute and convalescent phases of COVID-19. Where available, HLA class I and class II types were obtained from metadata supplied by the sample provider rather than from assay-based typing. Nearly every sample came with metadata listing a de-identified subject ID, COVID-19 status, age in years and sex. The dataset comprised deeply sampled blood TCRbeta repertoires from subjects exposed to, actively infected with, or recovered from COVID-19. Samples were obtained from the ongoing ImmuneRACE study (first 160 participants) and from approximately 1,200 subjects provided by 6 global collaborators. The repertoires were made available in a free public database intended to serve as a resource for research on the immune response to SARS-CoV-2. The material from the prospective study consisted of cDNA or gDNA derived from T cells, B-cell-depleted T cells, or PBMCs. Results and caveats for the whole study, not just this receptor: Clinical and demographic metadata were provided uncurated, with the amount varying by source and participant.

TCRbeta CDR3 regions were amplified from genomic DNA by means of the immunoSEQ Assay, a bias-controlled multiplex PCR. Regarding the original processing steps: Within the assay, amplification of reference gene primers was used to estimate how many nucleated cells each sample contained. Sequence reads were collapsed and filtered to measure the absolute abundance of every unique TCRbeta CDR3 rearrangement. For each sample, productive Simpson clonality was calculated by taking the square root of Simpson's diversity index across productive rearrangements. TCRdb took over this immuneACCESS table, retaining in-frame rearrangements with V and J assigned. Such tables are incomplete; in checked studies, under half of the missing clones stem from an unresolved V gene, and the remainder is unexplained. The D gene and trimming were derived from the DNA, and the V and J assignments and clone size from that table. In all, the sample holds 150,000 to 200,000 clones, and around 89% of those were seen once. Around a quarter of the sample is in the top ten clones.

Turning to this clone: Its binding antigen is unknown. No base quality information exists; no much larger clone differs at one position.

Each collaborating institution followed its own protocols to collect whole blood in K2EDTA tubes. For TCRbeta analysis, collaborators shipped samples as frozen whole blood, isolated PBMCs, or DNA extracted from either of those sample types. V loses 0 bases of germline sequence and J loses 3 bases, and the interval between the two ends is 8 bases. From cysteine to phenylalanine, the CDR3 is 14 amino acids long. Solely the CDR3 DNA is kept, with 42 bases framed from the first base. Via the germline V gene, CDR1 is MNHEY and CDR2 SVGEGT. The receptor was derived from a man between 60 and 75 years old with acute or convalescent COVID-19. The sequenced sample was peripheral blood. The V and J segments used are TRBV6-2 or TRBV6-3 and TRBJ1-2; TRBD1 is a possible D gene, resting on 5 matching bases. CDR3 protein: CASSYSGRHYGYTF. The sequenced DNA: TGTGCCAGCAGTTACTCGGGGCGGCACTATGGCTACACCTTC.